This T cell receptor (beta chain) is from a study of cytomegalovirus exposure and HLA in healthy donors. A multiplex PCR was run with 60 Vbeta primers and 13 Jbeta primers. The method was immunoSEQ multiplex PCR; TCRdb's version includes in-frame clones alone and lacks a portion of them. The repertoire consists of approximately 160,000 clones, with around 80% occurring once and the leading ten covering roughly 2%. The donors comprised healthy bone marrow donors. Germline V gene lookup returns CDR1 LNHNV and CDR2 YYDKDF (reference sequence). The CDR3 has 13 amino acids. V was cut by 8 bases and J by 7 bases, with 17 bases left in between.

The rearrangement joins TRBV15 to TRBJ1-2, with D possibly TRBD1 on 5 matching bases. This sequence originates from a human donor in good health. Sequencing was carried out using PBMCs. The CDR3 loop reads CATVGAGYGGYTF. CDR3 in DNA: TGTGCCACCGTTGGGGCAGGATACGGTGGCTACACCTTC.